The 26 T cell receptor beta chains below come from one sample, sequenced in a study of blood T cell repertoires in COVID-19. Method: immunoSEQ multiplex PCR; TCRdb's copy keeps in-frame clones and lacks some. This sample carries about 400,000 clones, around 89% of them seen once, and the ten largest clones take around 1.3%. The specimen sequenced was peripheral blood. Source of these receptors: a man in his forties with acute or convalescent COVID-19.

This clone was picked up a small number of times. The chain uses TRBV11-2 and TRBJ2-1; the D is unclear. This CDR3 is 16 amino acids long. Trimming shortened V by 0 bases and J by 9 bases, and 18 bases separated the two germline ends. Germline CDR1 is SGHAT and CDR2 is FQNNGV. The CDR3 bases are TGTGCCAGCAGCTTAGATATACGTCAGCGTCTTAGTGAGCAGTTCTTC. Translating gives CASSLDIRQRLSEQFF.

In this sample, this clone turned up once. V and J are TRBV4-1 and TRBJ1-2; TRBD1 matches 8 bases. The V and J ends lost 4 bases and 3 bases, in that order; junction bases with no gene match: 4. Germline V gives CDR1 MGHRA, CDR2 YSYEKL. This CDR3 is built from 14 residues. The CDR3 nucleotides are TGCGCCAGCAGCCGAGGACAGGGCTACTATGGCTACACCTTC. This codes for CASSRGQGYYGYTF.

The V call is TRBV28, the J call TRBJ1-5, with unresolved D. The CDR3 consists of 12 residues. Trimming stripped 6 bases from V and 5 bases from J, with 8 bases between. The germline V gene encodes CDR1 MDHEN and CDR2 SYDVKM. DNA of the CDR3: TGTGCCAGCAGCGGGGAAGATCAGCCCCAGCATTTT. Translating gives CASSGEDQPQHF.

The chain is built from TRBV19 and TRBJ2-7, with a weak D call TRBD1 (6 bases). Germline assignment: CDR1 LNHDA and CDR2 SQIVND (reference sequence). V was shortened by 1 base and J by 4 bases, with 14 bases between the two germline ends. The CDR3 length is 15 residues. The CDR3 DNA is TGTGCCAGTAGTATAGCTAGGAACAGGGCTTACGAGCAGTACTTC. Its translation is CASSIARNRAYEQYF.

The CDR3 bases are TGTGCCAGCAGCCCGGGAGGGTCTGGAAACACCATATATTTT. Its translation is CASSPGGSGNTIYF. The chain carries TRBV6-2 or TRBV6-3 and TRBJ1-3; D not resolved. The CDR3 loop spans 14 amino acids. V gave up 6 bases and J gave up 1 base, with 10 bases separating them. Per the germline V gene, CDR1 is MNHEY and CDR2 is SVGEGT.

The chain carries TRBV7-9 and TRBJ2-7; no definite D call. Germline CDR1 reads SEHNR; CDR2 reads FQNEAQ (reference sequence). Trimming removed 3 bases at V and 3 bases at J, with 3 bases between. The length of the CDR3 is 11 residues. Here the CDR3 DNA reads TGTGCCAGCAGCTTTAACTACGAGCAGTACTTC. This gives the protein CASSFNYEQYF.

The V and J genes are TRBV6-5 and TRBJ1-2, with D perhaps matching TRBD1 (6 bases). The CDR3 runs to 14 residues. V was pared by 6 bases and J by 2 bases, with 13 bases between. The germline V gene encodes CDR1 MNHEY and CDR2 SVGAGI. The CDR3 loop reads CASRSPGQNYGYTF. The DNA for the CDR3 is TGTGCCAGCAGATCCCCCGGACAGAACTATGGCTACACCTTC.

The chain links TRBV3-1 (or the pseudogene TRBV3-2) to TRBJ1-3, with D possibly matching TRBD1 (5 bases). CDR1 is LGHDT, CDR2 YNNKEL, per germline (reference sequence). V gave up 4 bases and J gave up 0 bases, with 13 bases separating them. The CDR3 spans 16 residues. The CDR3 sequence: CASSPTGLYSGNTIYF. CDR3 coding DNA: TGTGCCAGCAGCCCTACGGGACTTTACTCTGGAAACACCATATATTTT.

The rearrangement uses TRBV7-9 and TRBJ2-1; TRBD2 matches 10 bases. Germline assignment: CDR1 SEHNR and CDR2 FQNEAQ (reference sequence). V was pared by 6 bases and J by 5 bases, with 7 bases of the junction left unmatched. The CDR3 covers 15 residues. The DNA of the CDR3 is TGTGCCAGCAGGCATCTAGCGGGGGAACACAATGAGCAGTTCTTC. Protein: CASRHLAGEHNEQFF.

The rearrangement uses TRBV19 and TRBJ2-5, with D possibly being TRBD2 (6 bases). Trimming shortened V by 3 bases and J by 7 bases, and 18 bases separated the two germline ends. The CDR3 is made up of 15 amino acids. Germline values: CDR1 LNHDA, CDR2 SQIVND (reference sequence). The CDR3 nucleotides read TGTGCCAGTAGTATGGCGGGACGAGGTCGTGGGACCCAGTACTTC. This sequence encodes CASSMAGRGRGTQYF.

This clone was detected only once. The chain couples TRBV9 to TRBJ1-6; D remains ambiguous. Germline V gene lookup returns CDR1 SGDLS and CDR2 YYNGEE. Trimming removed 0 bases from V and 8 bases from J, with 3 bases in between. The CDR3 is 12 residues long. The CDR3 DNA follows: TGTGCCAGCAGCGTAGCTGATTCACCCCTCCACTTT. Translating it yields CASSVADSPLHF.

V and J are TRBV7-9 and TRBJ1-1, with unresolved D. Germline CDR1 is SEHNR and CDR2 is FQNEAQ (reference sequence). The CDR3 covers 14 residues. Trimming removed 2 bases from V and 4 bases from J, with 11 bases in between. CDR3: CASSLYDGSTEAFF. CDR3 nucleotides: TGTGCCAGCAGCTTATACGACGGGAGCACTGAAGCTTTCTTT.

This rearrangement joins TRBV27 to TRBJ1-2; 8 nucleotides line up with TRBD1. Germline CDR1 MNHEY, CDR2 SMNVEV (reference sequence). Trimming at V came to 5 bases and at J to 4 bases, leaving 9 bases not matched to a gene. The CDR3 totals 15 residues. This CDR3 reads CASSPRTGLGYGYTF. The CDR3 DNA reads as TGTGCCAGCAGTCCGCGGACAGGGCTAGGCTATGGCTACACCTTC.

CDR3 residues: CASSQGPRAPGYTF. CDR3 DNA: TGCGCCAGCAGCCAAGGCCCCAGGGCGCCAGGCTACACCTTC. The chain uses TRBV4-1 and TRBJ1-2; D may be TRBD1 (5 bases). CDR1 and CDR2 from the germline V gene are MGHRA and YSYEKL. V was cut by 1 base and J by 8 bases, with 14 bases left in between. The CDR3 contains 14 residues.

The chain recombines TRBV28 with TRBJ1-3; D gene unclear. In germline, CDR1 is MDHEN, CDR2 SYDVKM. V lost 2 bases and J 2 bases, leaving 7 bases between the germline ends. The CDR3 sequence is 14 residues long. The CDR3 reads CASSLVGAGNTIYF. DNA of the CDR3: TGTGCCAGCAGTTTAGTGGGAGCTGGAAACACCATATATTTT.

The rearrangement joins TRBV27 to TRBJ2-7, with TRBD2 matching over 7 bases. This CDR3 spans 15 amino acids. CDR1 is MNHEY and CDR2 is SMNVEV in the germline V gene (reference sequence). V dropped 2 bases and J dropped 6; count of bases not matched to a gene: 10. CDR3 in DNA: TGTGCCAGCAGTTTAACTGGGGGGAGGGCCATCGAGCAGTACTTC. It codes for CASSLTGGRAIEQYF.

The chain is built from TRBV19 and TRBJ1-2; the D gene is possibly TRBD1 (6 bases). Germline V lookup: CDR1 LNHDA, CDR2 SQIVND (reference sequence). V was trimmed by 5 bases and J by 8 bases, leaving 24 bases between them. This CDR3 region has 16 residues. The CDR3 loop is CASSGQPGQFGPGYTF. In DNA, the CDR3 is TGTGCCAGTAGTGGGCAACCGGGACAATTCGGACCAGGCTACACCTTC.

The chain couples TRBV3-1 (or the pseudogene TRBV3-2) to TRBJ1-2; TRBD1 might be the D (6 bases). This CDR3 spans 14 amino acids. V was trimmed by 1 base and J by 7 bases, leaving 13 bases between them. Per germline, CDR1 LGHDT and CDR2 YNNKEL (reference sequence). This CDR3 is CASSQVTGNGGYTF. The DNA for the CDR3 is TGTGCCAGCAGCCAAGTTACAGGGAATGGTGGCTACACCTTC.

V usage is TRBV11-1 and J usage is TRBJ1-1; D is ambiguous. This CDR3 is built from 14 residues. The germline V gene has CDR1 SGHAT and CDR2 FQDESV (reference sequence). V was trimmed by 8 bases and J by 5 bases, leaving 18 bases between them. The CDR3 spells CASAILGDVTEAFF. The CDR3 DNA is TGTGCCAGCGCTATCCTCGGGGATGTGACTGAAGCTTTCTTT. Full variable domain (outside the CDR3, taken from reference TRBV11-1 and TRBJ1-1): EAEVAQSPRYKITEKSQAVAFWCDPISGHATLYWYRQILGQGPELLVQFQDESVVDDSQLPKDRFSAERLKGVDSTLKIQPAELGDSAMYLCASAILGDVTEAFFGQGTRLTVV.

The chain uses TRBV7-5 and TRBJ1-6. TRBV7-5 is designated a pseudogene. This CDR3 comprises 16 residues. The CDR3, as DNA: TGTGCCAGAAGCTTAGGGGGAGGGCAGGGAGATTCACCCCTCCACTTT. Translating gives CARSLGGGQGDSPLHF.

V gene TRBV7-9 combines with J gene TRBJ2-3, with a tentative D call TRBD1 (6 bases). V was clipped by 5 bases and J by 4 bases, with 13 bases between them. This CDR3 is built from 14 residues. Germline CDR1 SEHNR, CDR2 FQNEAQ (reference sequence). CDR3 residues: CASSETGFADTQYF. The CDR3 DNA sequence: TGTGCCAGCAGCGAAACAGGGTTCGCAGATACGCAGTATTTT.

The rearrangement joins TRBV27 to TRBJ1-1; 8 bases fit TRBD1. This CDR3 is built from 17 residues. V shed 5 bases and J 1 base; nucleotides not matched to a gene: 12. Germline V gene lookup returns CDR1 MNHEY and CDR2 SMNVEV (reference sequence). CDR3 region: CASSAKLQGAGNTEAFF. The CDR3 DNA reads TGTGCCAGCAGTGCCAAGCTTCAGGGGGCAGGGAACACTGAAGCTTTCTTT.

The J gene is TRBJ1-5, the V gene TRBV7-8, with a possible D match to TRBD1 (5 bases). The CDR3 extends over 14 amino acids. The ends were cut back, 5 bases at V and 3 bases at J, with 11 bases in the middle. Germline-derived CDR1 and CDR2 are SGHVS and FQNEAQ. The CDR3 spells CASSAGLNNQPQHF. The CDR3 nucleotides are TGTGCCAGCAGCGCGGGACTGAACAATCAGCCCCAGCATTTT.

The chain combines TRBV6-5 with TRBJ1-1, with a tentative D call TRBD1 (6 bases). Trimming cost V 2 bases and J 6 bases, with 13 bases left between them. Germline-derived CDR1 and CDR2 are MNHEY and SVGAGI. The CDR3 length is 14 residues. Here the CDR3 reads CASSYDAGAPEAFF. CDR3 bases: TGTGCCAGCAGTTACGATGCAGGGGCCCCTGAAGCTTTCTTT.

The count of this clone is one. The chain combines TRBV9 with TRBJ2-6; D gene uncertain. The CDR3 length is 14 residues. The germline V gene encodes CDR1 SGDLS and CDR2 YYNGEE. V lost 1 base to trimming and J lost 7 bases, with 9 bases between them. The CDR3 bases are TGTGCCAGCAGCGTAAGGCTGGGCGCCAACGTCCTGACTTTC. Translating gives CASSVRLGANVLTF. The whole variable domain, filled in from reference TRBV9 and TRBJ2-6, reads DSGVTQTPKHLITATGQRVTLRCSPRSGDLSVYWYQQSLDQGLQFLIQYYNGEERAKGNILERFSAQQFPDLHSELNLSSLELGDSALYFCASSVRLGANVLTFGAGSRLTVL.

Turning to this clone: Other DNA variants within this sample encode the same CDR3. The chain combines TRBV3-1 (or the pseudogene TRBV3-2) with TRBJ1-6; D remains unclear. Trimming cost V 1 base and J 9 bases, with 4 bases left between them. The CDR3 runs to 12 residues. The germline gives CDR1 LGHDT, CDR2 YNNKEL (reference sequence). CDR3 in DNA: TGTGCCAGCAGCCAAGTGAGTTCACCCCTCCACTTT. This encodes CASSQVSSPLHF.